The T cell receptor beta chain described here comes from a study of T cell changes during pregnancy in multiple sclerosis. Profiling relied on immunoSEQ multiplex PCR, and the TCRdb table lists in-frame clones only, not all of them. The table has 55,000 to 85,000 clones, around nine tenths seen once; the top ten hold roughly 1.1%. CDR1 is MNHEY, CDR2 SMNVEV, per germline (reference sequence). The length of the CDR3 is 13 residues. V lost 2 bases and J lost 9, with 11 bases in between. This TCR was sampled from a female donor with multiple sclerosis, enrolled in a pregnancy study. The sample here was peripheral blood, taken in the third trimester of pregnancy. This chain uses TRBV27 with TRBJ2-1; D uncertain. The CDR3 DNA sequence: TGTGCCAGCAGTTTAGGTCTATACGGTGAGCAGTTCTTC. Its translation is CASSLGLYGEQFF.